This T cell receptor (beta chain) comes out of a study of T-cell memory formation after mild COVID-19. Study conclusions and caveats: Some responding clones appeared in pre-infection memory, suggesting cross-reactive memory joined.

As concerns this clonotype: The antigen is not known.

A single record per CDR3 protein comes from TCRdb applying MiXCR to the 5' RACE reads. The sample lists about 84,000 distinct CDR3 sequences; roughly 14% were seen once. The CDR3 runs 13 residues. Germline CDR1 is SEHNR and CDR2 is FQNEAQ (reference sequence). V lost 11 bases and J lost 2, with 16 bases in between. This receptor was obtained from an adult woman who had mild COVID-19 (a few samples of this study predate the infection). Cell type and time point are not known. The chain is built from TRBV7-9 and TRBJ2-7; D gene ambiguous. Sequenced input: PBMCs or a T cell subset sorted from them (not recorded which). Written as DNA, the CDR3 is TGTGCCGTAGGCGGACCATCCCCCTACGAGCAGTACTTC. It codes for CAVGGPSPYEQYF.